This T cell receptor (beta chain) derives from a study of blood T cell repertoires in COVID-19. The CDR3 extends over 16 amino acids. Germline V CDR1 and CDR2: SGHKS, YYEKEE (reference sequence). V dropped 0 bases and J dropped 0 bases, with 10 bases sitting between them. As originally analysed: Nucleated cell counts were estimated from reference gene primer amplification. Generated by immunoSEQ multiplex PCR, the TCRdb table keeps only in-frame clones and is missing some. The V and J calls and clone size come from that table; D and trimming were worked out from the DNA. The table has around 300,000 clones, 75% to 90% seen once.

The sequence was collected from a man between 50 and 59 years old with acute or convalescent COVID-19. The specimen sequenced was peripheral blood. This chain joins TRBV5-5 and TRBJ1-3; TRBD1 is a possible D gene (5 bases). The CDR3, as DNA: TGTGCCAGCAGCTTGGCTGGGGCCTCCTCTGGAAACACCATATATTTT. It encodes CASSLAGASSGNTIYF.